A single sample is the source of the 3 T cell receptor beta chains below, sequenced in a study of blood T cell repertoires in COVID-19. The protocol was immunoSEQ multiplex PCR, while the TCRdb copy is restricted to in-frame clones and leaves out a portion. The sample holds 65,000 to 85,000 clones, 88% seen once. The sample comprised peripheral blood. Source of these receptors: a human donor in a cohort sampled during active COVID-19.

CDR3 in amino acids: CASSLSRVGEQFF. For the CDR3, the DNA is TGTGCCAGCAGTTTATCCAGGGTTGGCGAGCAGTTCTTC. This chain joins TRBV27 and TRBJ2-1; D might be TRBD1 (5 bases). The CDR3 runs 13 residues. Germline lookup yields CDR1 MNHEY and CDR2 SMNVEV (reference sequence). V lost 0 bases and J lost 10, with 10 bases in between.

The chain combines TRBV28 with TRBJ1-1, with a weak D call TRBD1 (6 bases). The CDR3 loop spans 13 amino acids. The germline gives CDR1 MDHEN, CDR2 SYDVKM. Trimming took off 3 bases at V and 9 bases at J, with 14 bases between the two ends. The CDR3 protein is CASSLVNREQAFF. The CDR3 DNA sequence: TGTGCCAGCAGTTTGGTAAACAGGGAACAAGCTTTCTTT.

The CDR3 coding sequence is TGCGCCAGCAGCCGGACCAGGGGCCGGGAAGAGACCCAGTACTTC. Protein product: CASSRTRGREETQYF. The chain recombines TRBV5-1 with TRBJ2-5; a possible D gene is TRBD1 (6 bases). This CDR3 comprises 15 residues. Trimming removed 4 bases at V and 3 bases at J, with 16 bases between. Germline V lookup: CDR1 SGHRS, CDR2 YFSETQ. The full variable domain, in which reference TRBV5-1 and TRBJ2-5 provide the parts outside the CDR3, is KAGVTQTPRYLIKTRGQQVTLSCSPISGHRSVSWYQQTPGQGLQFLFEYFSETQRNKGNFPGRFSGRQFSNSRSEMNVSTLELGDSALYLCASSRTRGREETQYFGPGTRLLVL.